This passage covers 14 T cell receptor beta chains from one sample sequenced in a study of T cells in localized non-small cell lung cancer. Measured with immunoSEQ multiplex PCR; TCRdb has only the in-frame clones, and not every one. The table has approximately 4,000 clones, approximately 25% seen once. The material sequenced was lung tumor tissue, taken before any cancer treatment. Receptors originate from a man between 40 and 75 years old with stage II lung adenocarcinoma.

This clone was seen a handful of times. This chain joins TRBV23-1 and TRBJ2-3, with D tentatively TRBD1 (6 bases). TRBV23-1 is labeled an ORF, and its function is uncertain. Deletions cut 6 bases from V and 0 bases from J, with 16 bases between. This CDR3 region has 16 residues. The CDR3 region has the DNA TGCGCCAGCAGCCTGCTGGACAGCTTGAGCACAGATACGCAGTATTTT. It is translated as CASSLLDSLSTDTQYF.

V and J are TRBV29-1 and TRBJ1-2; D is ambiguous. CDR1 and CDR2 from the germline V gene are SQVTM and ANQGSEA. The V and J ends lost 6 bases and 4 bases respectively, with 12 bases between them. CDR3 length: 12 residues. CDR3 coding DNA: TGCAGCGTCGGTCAAGCCCCCTATGGCTACACCTTC. This encodes CSVGQAPYGYTF.

This sequence joins TRBV19 and TRBJ2-5, with a possible D match to TRBD2 (6 bases). Trimming took 2 bases from V and 0 from J, leaving 10 bases between them. CDR3 length: 15 amino acids. Germline values: CDR1 LNHDA, CDR2 SQIVND (reference sequence). This chain's CDR3 is CASSISLANQETQYF. In DNA, the CDR3 is TGTGCCAGTAGTATAAGCCTAGCGAACCAAGAGACCCAGTACTTC.

V usage is TRBV9 and J usage is TRBJ2-1, with 9 bases identical to TRBD2. Trimming removed 4 bases from V and 5 bases from J; junction bases left unmatched: 7. The CDR3 is made up of 15 amino acids. The germline V gene encodes CDR1 SGDLS and CDR2 YYNGEE. CDR3 sequence (DNA): TGTGCCAGCAGCCCGCTAGCGGGGAGGAACAATGAGCAGTTCTTC. Amino acids: CASSPLAGRNNEQFF.

The V call is TRBV5-1, the J call TRBJ2-3; 11 bases are shared with TRBD2. Germline V gene lookup returns CDR1 SGHRS and CDR2 YFSETQ. With V trimmed by 4 bases and J by 5 bases, 9 bases remained unmatched. The CDR3 contains 16 residues. Written as DNA, the CDR3 is TGCGCCAGCAGCCAGGCGGCTAGCGGGGGGCAAGATACGCAGTATTTT. Its translation is CASSQAASGGQDTQYF.

By proportion, this clone is medium-sized. The chain uses TRBV14 and TRBJ2-1, with a weak D call TRBD1 (5 bases). The V gene's germline CDR1 is SGHDN and CDR2 FVKESK. The CDR3 length is 14 residues. The germline V and J ends were trimmed by 2 bases and 6 bases, with 11 bases remaining between them. CDR3 region: CASSQPDRPNEQFF. The CDR3 nucleotides are TGTGCCAGCAGCCAACCTGACAGACCCAATGAGCAGTTCTTC.

The genes are TRBV11-3 and TRBJ1-3, with a possible D match to TRBD1 (6 bases). V was pared by 5 bases and J by 2 bases, with 10 bases between. The CDR3 is 14 residues long. CDR1 is SGHNT and CDR2 is YENEEA in the germline V gene. The CDR3 nucleotides read TGTGCCAGCAGCAACAGGGCCACTGGAAACACCATATATTTT. This translates into CASSNRATGNTIYF.

The J gene is TRBJ1-5, the V gene TRBV30; D unclear. Trimming removed 4 bases at V and 8 bases at J, with 18 bases between. Per the germline V gene, CDR1 is GTSNPN and CDR2 is SVGIG (reference sequence). This CDR3 is built from 14 residues. The CDR3 spells CAWTLGELGEPQHF. The DNA for the CDR3 is TGTGCCTGGACCCTCGGGGAGCTTGGGGAGCCCCAGCATTTT.

CDR3 residues: CASSLVTGGADTQYF. The CDR3 region has the DNA TGTGCCAGCAGCCTCGTGACAGGGGGGGCAGATACGCAGTATTTT. V gene TRBV6-8 combines with J gene TRBJ2-3; 9 bases align to TRBD1. The CDR3 is 15 amino acids. In germline, CDR1 is MNHGY, CDR2 SAAAGT. Trimming at V came to 6 bases and at J to 4 bases, leaving 8 bases not matched to a gene.

This clone is judged medium-sized. This chain uses TRBV11-3 with TRBJ1-6; D unresolved. Germline V gives CDR1 SGHNT, CDR2 YENEEA. CDR3 length: 14 residues. Trimming cost V 3 bases and J 6 bases, with 9 bases left between them. CDR3 residues: CASSLGTLNSPLHF. The CDR3, as DNA: TGTGCCAGCAGCTTGGGAACACTTAATTCACCCCTCCACTTT. Complete variable domain (other parts from reference TRBV11-3 and TRBJ1-6): EAGVVQSPRYKIIEKKQPVAFWCNPISGHNTLYWYLQNLGQGPELLIRYENEEAVDDSQLPKDRFSAERLKGVDSTLKIQPAELGDSAVYLCASSLGTLNSPLHFGNGTRLTVT.

This rearrangement joins TRBV15 to TRBJ2-3; 8 positions agree with TRBD2. CDR3 length: 18 residues. The trim removed 0 bases at V and 5 bases at J, leaving 13 bases unmatched. Germline V CDR1 and CDR2: LNHNV, YYDKDF (reference sequence). This CDR3 reads CATSRDQSGGPNRDTQYF. The CDR3 bases are TGTGCCACCAGCAGAGATCAGTCGGGGGGGCCGAATCGAGATACGCAGTATTTT. Complete variable domain (other parts from reference TRBV15 and TRBJ2-3): DAMVIQNPRYQVTQFGKPVTLSCSQTLNHNVMYWYQQKSSQAPKLLFHYYDKDFNNEADTPDNFQSRRPNTSFCFLDIRSPGLGDTAMYLCATSRDQSGGPNRDTQYFGPGTRLTVL.

The J gene is TRBJ2-7, the V gene TRBV18, with 8 bases lining up with TRBD1. This CDR3 comprises 14 residues. The germline V gene has CDR1 KGHSH and CDR2 LQKENI. With V trimmed by 3 bases and J by 7 bases, 8 bases remained unmatched. The CDR3 region is CASSPMRQGAEQYF. The CDR3 coding sequence is TGTGCCAGCTCACCGATGAGGCAGGGGGCAGAGCAGTACTTC.

The chain has TRBV29-1 and TRBJ2-1; D is ambiguous. Trimming removed 4 bases at V and 2 bases at J, with 9 bases between. Germline assignment: CDR1 SQVTM and CDR2 ANQGSEA. CDR3 length equals 13 residues. The CDR3 DNA is TGCAGCGTTGTTCTAGACCCCTACAATGAGCAGTTCTTC. The encoded protein is CSVVLDPYNEQFF.

The table lists this clone with a few counts. The V call is TRBV4-1, the J call TRBJ2-5; a possible D gene is TRBD2 (6 bases). Per the germline V gene, CDR1 is MGHRA and CDR2 is YSYEKL. Between the trimmed V and J ends, which lost 4 bases and 5 bases, there was a span of 17 bases. CDR3 length: 15 residues. The CDR3 is CASSPPGSGGETQYF. The CDR3 DNA sequence: TGCGCCAGCAGCCCCCCGGGGTCTGGGGGGGAGACCCAGTACTTC.